The 8 T cell receptor beta chains below were found in one sample sequenced in a study of blood T cell repertoires in COVID-19. Assay used: immunoSEQ multiplex PCR; TCRdb lists only in-frame clones, some missing. The repertoire holds some 190,000 clones, with about 85% as singletons. The sequencing sample was made of peripheral blood. Every receptor here comes from a young man with acute or convalescent COVID-19.

V is TRBV9 and J is TRBJ1-3, with unresolved D. With 3 bases removed from V and 3 bases from J, the gap between germline ends came to 16 bases. This CDR3 contains 16 residues. Germline V gene data show CDR1 as SGDLS and CDR2 as YYNGEE. CDR3 nucleotide sequence: TGTGCCAGCAGCGGGACTCCTACGTTAGGTGGAAACACCATATATTTT. Amino acid sequence: CASSGTPTLGGNTIYF.

This chain joins TRBV4-2 and TRBJ1-6; D is possibly TRBD1 (5 bases). The CDR3 loop spans 17 amino acids. Germline V gene data show CDR1 as LGHNA and CDR2 as YNFKEQ. V lost 2 bases to trimming and J lost 1 base, with 12 bases between them. The CDR3, as DNA: TGTGCCAGCAGCCAAAAAGAAAGGGGTTCCTATAATTCACCCCTCCACTTT. Translated: CASSQKERGSYNSPLHF.

The genes are TRBV27 and TRBJ2-3, with TRBD2 as a possible D gene (7 bases). Germline lookup yields CDR1 MNHEY and CDR2 SMNVEV (reference sequence). This CDR3 contains 15 residues. The ends were cut back, 3 bases at V and 7 bases at J, with 17 bases in the middle. The CDR3: CASSFFSGGRNTQYF. The CDR3 coding sequence is TGTGCCAGCAGTTTTTTTTCGGGGGGCCGAAATACGCAGTATTTT.

This chain connects TRBV4-1 to TRBJ1-1; D uncertain. V lost 0 bases, J lost 2 bases, and 10 bases lay in between. Germline CDR1 is MGHRA and CDR2 is YSYEKL. The CDR3 loop spans 15 amino acids. The CDR3 sequence is CASSQDFDTNTEAFF. The CDR3 bases are TGCGCCAGCAGCCAAGATTTTGACACTAACACTGAAGCTTTCTTT.

The chain employs TRBV28 and TRBJ1-1; 7 positions agree with TRBD1. The CDR3 length is 15 residues. CDR1 is MDHEN and CDR2 is SYDVKM in the germline V gene. The V segment lost 2 bases and the J segment 1 base; nucleotides outside the gene matches: 4. The CDR3 here is CASSLGGTANTEAFF. The CDR3 region has the DNA TGTGCCAGCAGTTTAGGCGGGACAGCGAACACTGAAGCTTTCTTT.

The chain uses TRBV15 and TRBJ1-5; D possibly corresponds to TRBD1 (6 bases). Trimming took off 2 bases at V and 0 bases at J, with 17 bases between the two ends. The germline CDR1 and CDR2 sequences are LNHNV and YYDKDF (reference sequence). The length of the CDR3 is 18 residues. The CDR3: CATSRNPTGSNSNQPQHF. CDR3 nucleotides: TGTGCCACCAGCAGAAATCCGACAGGATCGAATAGCAATCAGCCCCAGCATTTT.

V and J are TRBV9 and TRBJ1-4; D unclear. From germline, CDR1 is SGDLS and CDR2 YYNGEE. The CDR3 is 12 residues long. Between the trimmed V and J ends, which lost 3 bases and 8 bases, there was a span of 8 bases. CDR3: CASSGPSEKLFF. The CDR3 nucleotides are TGTGCCAGCAGCGGTCCATCCGAAAAACTGTTTTTT.

V gene TRBV7-9 combines with J gene TRBJ2-7; 7 bases match TRBD1. From germline, CDR1 is SEHNR and CDR2 FQNEAQ (reference sequence). The length of the CDR3 is 14 residues. V was clipped by 1 base and J by 12 bases; unmatched bases: 12. CDR3 nucleotides: TGTGCCAGCAGCTTAGGGACAGGCAGCAGAAGGGGGTACTTC. As protein: CASSLGTGSRRGYF.